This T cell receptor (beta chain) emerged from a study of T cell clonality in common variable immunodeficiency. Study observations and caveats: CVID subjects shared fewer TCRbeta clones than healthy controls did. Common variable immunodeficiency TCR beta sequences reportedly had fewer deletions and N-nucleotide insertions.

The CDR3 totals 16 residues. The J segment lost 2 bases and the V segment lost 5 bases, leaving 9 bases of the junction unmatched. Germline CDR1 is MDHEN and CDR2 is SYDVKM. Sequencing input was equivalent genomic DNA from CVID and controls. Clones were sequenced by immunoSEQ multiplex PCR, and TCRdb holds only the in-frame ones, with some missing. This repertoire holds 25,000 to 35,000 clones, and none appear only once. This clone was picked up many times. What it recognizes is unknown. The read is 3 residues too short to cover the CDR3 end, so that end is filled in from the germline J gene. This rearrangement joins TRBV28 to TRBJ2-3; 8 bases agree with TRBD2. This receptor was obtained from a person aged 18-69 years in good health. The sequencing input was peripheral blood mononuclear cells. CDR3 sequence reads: CASSAMTSADTDTQYF. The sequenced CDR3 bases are TGTGCCAGCAGTGCAATGACTAGCGCAGACACAGATACG.